One sample yielded the 32 T cell receptor beta chains listed below, sequenced in a study of CD8 T cells in ankylosing spondylitis. TCRdb re-called the 5' RACE reads through MiXCR, storing one row per CDR3 protein. This table has 150,000 or so distinct CDR3 sequences, around 18% appearing once. Sample: blood, either unsorted or a sorted T cell fraction (not recorded which). The receptors were gathered from a male donor with ankylosing spondylitis or in good health (not recorded which).

This clonotype has ten or more counts. The chain has TRBV10-3 and TRBJ2-2; D is uncertain. CDR1 is ENHRY and CDR2 is SYGVKD in the germline V gene. CDR3 size: 15 residues. Trimming stripped 0 bases from V and 8 bases from J, with 13 bases between. CDR3 nucleotide sequence: TGTGCCATCAGTGAGTCGGCTACGTTTCGAGGGGAGCTGTTTTTT. Translation: CAISESATFRGELFF.

This chain links TRBV18 with TRBJ2-1; D is undetermined. The germline V and J ends were trimmed by 2 bases and 0 bases, with 8 bases remaining between them. This CDR3 comprises 15 residues. Per the germline V gene, CDR1 is KGHSH and CDR2 is LQKENI. In nucleotides, the CDR3 is TGTGCCAGCTCACCAGTGACCACCTCCTACAATGAGCAGTTCTTC. It is translated as CASSPVTTSYNEQFF. The complete variable domain, with remaining parts taken from reference TRBV18 and TRBJ2-1, reads NAGVMQNPRHLVRRRGQEARLRCSPMKGHSHVYWYRQLPEEGLKFMVYLQKENIIDESGMPKERFSAEFPKEGPSILRIQQVVRGDSAAYFCASSPVTTSYNEQFFGPGTRLTVL.

This clonotype was seen just once. The chain carries TRBV5-4 and TRBJ2-7, with D perhaps matching TRBD1 or TRBD2 (7 bases each). In germline, CDR1 is SGHNT, CDR2 YYREEE (reference sequence). The V end lost 6 bases, the J end lost 2 bases, and 18 bases lay between the germline ends. The CDR3 is 15 amino acids. This CDR3 is CASTQGGGGTYEQYF. For the CDR3, the DNA is TGTGCCAGCACCCAAGGGGGCGGGGGCACCTACGAGCAGTACTTC.

The gene calls are TRBV11-1 and TRBJ2-1; tentative D call: TRBD2 (6 bases). V gave up 0 bases and J gave up 6 bases, with 21 bases separating them. This CDR3 contains 18 residues. Per the germline V gene, CDR1 is SGHAT and CDR2 is FQDESV (reference sequence). This CDR3 is CASSLAMWGTPKSNEQFF. Here the CDR3 DNA reads TGTGCCAGCAGCTTAGCGATGTGGGGGACTCCGAAGTCCAATGAGCAGTTCTTC.

This clonotype was observed a handful of times. V is TRBV10-3 and J is TRBJ1-1; 7 nucleotides agree with TRBD1. Germline CDR1 reads ENHRY; CDR2 reads SYGVKD. The V gene end was trimmed by 3 bases and the J gene end by 7 bases; junction bases not matched to a gene: 5. This CDR3 contains 13 residues. The CDR3 here is CAISEPGGGEAFF. The CDR3 DNA reads as TGTGCCATCAGTGAACCAGGGGGAGGTGAAGCTTTCTTT.

The V and J genes are TRBV7-6 and TRBJ2-7; 11 positions agree with TRBD2. In germline, CDR1 is SGHVS, CDR2 FNYEAQ. The CDR3 covers 15 residues. V lost 6 bases and J lost 6; bases outside the gene matches: 10. CDR3 sequence reads: CASSAFSGRASEQYF. The DNA of the CDR3 is TGTGCCAGCAGTGCCTTTAGCGGGAGGGCCTCCGAGCAGTACTTC.

Ten or more counts support this clonotype. The CDR3 DNA is TGCAGTGCTTTGTCCACCGGGGAGCTGTTTTTT. It encodes CSALSTGELFF. The rearrangement joins TRBV20-1 to TRBJ2-2; D is ambiguous. Per the germline V gene, CDR1 is DFQATT and CDR2 is SNEGSKA (reference sequence). V gave up 5 bases and J gave up 4 bases, with 5 bases separating them. The CDR3 has 11 residues.

This clonotype was seen many times. In nucleotides, the CDR3 is TGTGCCAGCAGTTTAGCCCGCGGAGGGGCGACTAATGAAAAACTGTTTTTT. Translation gives CASSLARGGATNEKLFF. J is TRBJ1-4 and V is TRBV28; a possible D gene is TRBD1 (5 bases). Trimming removed 2 bases at V and 2 bases at J, with 15 bases between. The CDR3 is 17 amino acids. From germline, CDR1 is MDHEN and CDR2 SYDVKM.

This clonotype was seen a few times. V and J are TRBV27 and TRBJ2-5; 9 bases fit TRBD2. CDR3 length: 14 amino acids. The germline CDR1 and CDR2 sequences are MNHEY and SMNVEV (reference sequence). V shed 6 bases and J 2 bases; nucleotides not matched to a gene: 4. DNA of the CDR3: TGTGCCAGCAGCCCCGGACTAGCGCAAGAGACCCAGTACTTC. The encoded protein is CASSPGLAQETQYF.

The chain links TRBV20-1 to TRBJ2-7; D is possibly TRBD1 (7 bases). The V end was cut by 0 bases, the J end by 1 base, with 13 bases between. CDR3 size: 15 residues. Germline V gives CDR1 DFQATT, CDR2 SNEGSKA (reference sequence). CDR3 region: CSARDDREVSYEQYF. The DNA of the CDR3 is TGCAGTGCTAGAGACGACAGGGAGGTGTCCTACGAGCAGTACTTC.

This clonotype was detected ten times or more. The chain links TRBV20-1 to TRBJ2-1, with a tentative D call TRBD2 (6 bases). V lost 6 bases to trimming and J lost 4 bases, with 25 bases between them. The germline gives CDR1 DFQATT, CDR2 SNEGSKA (reference sequence). This CDR3 contains 17 residues. Here the CDR3 reads CSANLGSKRAPYNEQFF. The CDR3 DNA reads as TGCAGTGCCAACCTAGGGTCGAAGCGGGCCCCTTACAATGAGCAGTTCTTC.

In this sample, this clonotype turned up many times. V is TRBV5-1 and J is TRBJ2-2; a possible D gene is TRBD1 (6 bases). Per the germline V gene, CDR1 is SGHRS and CDR2 is YFSETQ. Trimming pared 4 bases from V and 7 bases from J, leaving 14 bases between. The CDR3 sequence is 14 residues long. The CDR3 nucleotides read TGCGCCAGCAGCCCGACCCAGGGGAGCGGGGAGCTGTTTTTT. It is translated as CASSPTQGSGELFF.

The genes are TRBV7-8 and TRBJ1-6; 8 bases align to TRBD1. Germline trimming cut 5 bases from V and 5 bases from J; bases unmatched to any gene: 8. The CDR3 runs to 16 residues. The germline V gene encodes CDR1 SGHVS and CDR2 FQNEAQ. The CDR3 sequence: CASSLRTGFHNSPLHF. The DNA for the CDR3 is TGTGCCAGCAGCCTCCGGACAGGGTTTCATAATTCACCCCTCCACTTT.

In its sample, this clonotype was seen a few times. V usage is TRBV10-3 and J usage is TRBJ2-3, with D hard to call. Trimming took 9 bases from V and 8 from J, leaving 18 bases between them. This CDR3 has 13 residues. Germline V gives CDR1 ENHRY, CDR2 SYGVKD. The CDR3 DNA reads as TGTGCCATGGGTGACCGGGCCCCGCTTACGCAGTATTTT. This gives the protein CAMGDRAPLTQYF.

This clonotype was seen at least ten times. At one boundary the junction diverges from the germline segment, which might be a read error. This chain links TRBV5-1 with TRBJ1-2; 8 nucleotides align to TRBD1. The CDR3 has 15 residues. The germline gives CDR1 SGHRS, CDR2 YFSETQ. CDR3 sequence (DNA): TGCGCCAGCAGCTTGGTTATGGACAGGGTGGACCCCCCATTCTTC. It codes for CASSLVMDRVDPPFF.

The J gene is TRBJ1-1, the V gene TRBV5-6; 8 bases map to TRBD1. There are 15 residues in the CDR3. Germline CDR1 is SGHDT and CDR2 is YYEEEE. Unmatched junction bases numbered 6, after V lost 5 bases and J lost 0 bases. The DNA of the CDR3 is TGTGCCAGCAGGAGACAGGGGAACATGAACACTGAAGCTTTCTTT. It yields the protein CASRRQGNMNTEAFF.

This clonotype was recorded many times. This chain joins TRBV28 and TRBJ1-5, with D maybe TRBD1 (6 bases). Trimming pared 7 bases from V and 0 bases from J, leaving 19 bases between. This CDR3 is built from 17 residues. Germline values: CDR1 MDHEN, CDR2 SYDVKM. The CDR3 here is CASTPQGGGYSNQPQHF. CDR3 nucleotide sequence: TGTGCCAGCACCCCACAGGGAGGGGGTTATAGCAATCAGCCCCAGCATTTT.

This clonotype was counted ten times or more. The V call is TRBV6-5, the J call TRBJ1-1; D call uncertain. Per germline, CDR1 MNHEY and CDR2 SVGAGI. V was clipped by 2 bases and J by 1 base, with 2 bases between them. The CDR3 runs 12 residues. This CDR3 is CASSYRNTEAFF. The CDR3 nucleotides are TGTGCCAGCAGTTACCGGAACACTGAAGCTTTCTTT.

This clonotype was detected only a few times. The chain employs TRBV5-1 and TRBJ1-1; 7 bases match TRBD1. CDR3 length equals 13 residues. V lost 3 bases, J lost 10 bases, and 9 bases stayed unmatched. The germline gives CDR1 SGHRS, CDR2 YFSETQ. The CDR3 nucleotides are TGCGCCAGCAGCTCCCGCGGGAGGGGGCGAGCTTTCTTT. This codes for CASSSRGRGRAFF.

This clonotype has more than one count but fewer than ten. The chain has TRBV20-1 and TRBJ1-5; 8 bases line up with TRBD1. Losses at the gene ends were 5 bases for V and 4 bases for J; bases not matched to a gene: 4. The CDR3 totals 13 residues. The germline V gene encodes CDR1 DFQATT and CDR2 SNEGSKA (reference sequence). The CDR3 nucleotides are TGCAGTGCTTATCAGGGGGCGAATCAGCCCCAGCATTTT. It is translated as CSAYQGANQPQHF.

This clonotype occurred a few times. J is TRBJ2-3 and V is TRBV23-1; TRBD2 matches at 8 bases. TRBV23-1 is filed as an ORF, its function uncertain. This CDR3 spans 19 amino acids. The trim removed 8 bases at V and 2 bases at J, leaving 21 bases unmatched. The CDR3 DNA is TGCGCCAGCCGATCTCACCCCCCCGGACTAGCCCCCTTCACAGATACGCAGTATTTT. Residues: CASRSHPPGLAPFTDTQYF.

This clonotype appeared a few times. The V call is TRBV6-5, the J call TRBJ1-2; no clear D gene. Trimming stripped 1 base from V and 2 bases from J, with 11 bases between. This CDR3 region has 15 residues. The V gene's germline CDR1 is MNHEY and CDR2 SVGAGI. CDR3 coding DNA: TGTGCCAGCAGTTACTACGGGAATCACAACTATGGCTACACCTTC. This gives the protein CASSYYGNHNYGYTF.

This clonotype occurred a few times. The J gene is TRBJ2-1, the V gene TRBV20-1, with D perhaps TRBD2 (6 bases). Trimming left V 4 bases short and J 0 bases short, with 22 bases between. In germline, CDR1 is DFQATT, CDR2 SNEGSKA (reference sequence). The CDR3 length is 18 residues. The CDR3 DNA reads TGCAGTGCTAAAAAGACTAGTAGACAAAGGAGCTCCTACAATGAGCAGTTCTTC. Encoded protein: CSAKKTSRQRSSYNEQFF.

The chain couples TRBV6-4 to TRBJ2-3, with 11 bases lining up with TRBD2. Germline V gives CDR1 MRHNA, CDR2 SNTAGT. The CDR3 is made up of 19 amino acids. V dropped 6 bases and J dropped 0; count of bases not matched to a gene: 14. The CDR3 nucleotides read TGTGCCAGCAGGACTAGACTAGCGGGACTGATACCTAGCACAGATACGCAGTATTTT. As protein: CASRTRLAGLIPSTDTQYF.

V gene TRBV7-9 combines with J gene TRBJ2-1, with a tentative D call TRBD2 (6 bases). This CDR3 is 14 amino acids long. Trimming stripped 2 bases from V and 4 bases from J, with 9 bases between. The V gene's germline CDR1 is SEHNR and CDR2 FQNEAQ (reference sequence). The CDR3 bases are TGTGCCAGCAGCTTAAGGCTAGCGTACAATGAGCAGTTCTTC. It specifies CASSLRLAYNEQFF.

In its sample, this clonotype was seen many times. The chain links TRBV28 to TRBJ2-1; no clear D gene. CDR1 is MDHEN, CDR2 SYDVKM, per germline. The CDR3 spans 10 residues. V was cut by 10 bases and J by 8 bases, with 9 bases left in between. The CDR3 spells CAKTVYEQFF. Written as DNA, the CDR3 is TGTGCCAAAACGGTCTATGAGCAGTTCTTC.

The chain links TRBV5-1 to TRBJ2-2; TRBD1 matches at 8 bases. V was clipped by 1 base and J by 4 bases; unmatched bases: 3. CDR3 length: 15 residues. Germline CDR1 reads SGHRS; CDR2 reads YFSETQ. CDR3 nucleotide sequence: TGCGCCAGCAGCTTGTCACAGGGGGGCACCGGGGAGCTGTTTTTT. Translation: CASSLSQGGTGELFF.

This clonotype was detected a few times. V is TRBV12-3 or TRBV12-4 and J is TRBJ1-6; D is unresolved. Trimming left V 3 bases short and J 7 bases short, with 10 bases between. This CDR3 comprises 14 residues. The CDR3 reads CASSFQVENSPLHF. The CDR3 DNA sequence: TGTGCCAGCAGTTTTCAAGTCGAGAATTCACCCCTCCACTTT.

This clonotype was seen at least ten times. Here the CDR3 reads CSALWTGGSYEQYF. The DNA of the CDR3 is TGCAGTGCTCTCTGGACAGGGGGTTCTTACGAGCAGTACTTC. The J gene is TRBJ2-7, the V gene TRBV20-1; 10 bases fit TRBD1. Germline-derived CDR1 and CDR2 are DFQATT and SNEGSKA (reference sequence). Trimming removed 5 bases from V and 4 bases from J; junction bases left unmatched: 8. The CDR3 loop spans 14 amino acids.

At least ten counts were recorded for this clonotype. The chain employs TRBV3-1 and TRBJ2-7, with a weak D call TRBD2 (6 bases). The germline V and J ends were trimmed by 3 bases and 1 base, with 10 bases remaining between them. The CDR3 has 14 residues. CDR1 and CDR2 (germline): LGHDT, YNNKEL (reference sequence). CDR3: CASSHSSVSYEQYF. The DNA of the CDR3 is TGTGCCAGCAGCCACTCTAGCGTTTCCTACGAGCAGTACTTC.

The gene calls are TRBV11-2 and TRBJ2-1, with 9 bases identical to TRBD2. CDR3 length: 17 amino acids. Germline values: CDR1 SGHAT, CDR2 FQNNGV. Trimming at V came to 4 bases and at J to 1 base, leaving 8 bases not matched to a gene. The chain's CDR3 is CASSWLGSGRSYNEQFF. CDR3 in DNA: TGTGCCAGCAGCTGGTTGGGGAGCGGGAGGTCCTACAATGAGCAGTTCTTC.

This clonotype was seen a few times. This rearrangement joins TRBV12-3 or TRBV12-4 to TRBJ2-7; 11 bases are shared with TRBD2. The CDR3 is 19 amino acids. The ends lost 2 bases at V and 0 bases at J; junction bases unmatched: 12. CDR3 sequence reads: CASSLFGGMGLAASYEQYF. CDR3 in DNA: TGTGCCAGCAGTTTATTCGGGGGGATGGGACTAGCGGCCTCCTACGAGCAGTACTTC.